This T cell receptor beta chain derives from a study of blood T cell repertoires in COVID-19. In the study overall: Samples representing acute and convalescent COVID-19 were sourced from the United States, Italy and Spain. PBMCs, B-cell-depleted T cells, or T cells were the source of the cDNA or gDNA that made up the material.

Per the original data handling: Amplification from reference gene primers served as the basis for estimated nucleated cell counts. The method was immunoSEQ multiplex PCR; TCRdb's version includes in-frame clones alone and lacks a portion of them. V and J calls and clone size are as listed in that table; D and trimming were resolved from the DNA. The data contain fewer than 70,000 clones, 79% of them seen just once; the ten biggest clones take up 3% to 3.5%. After removal of 8 bases from V and 7 bases from J, the junction contained 13 bases not matched to a gene. Germline V gene sequence: CDR1 SNHLY, CDR2 FYNNEI. This CDR3 has 14 amino acids.

The chain couples TRBV2 to TRBJ1-2; TRBD1 matches 7 bases. The source is a man in his sixties with acute or convalescent COVID-19. The sequencing input was peripheral blood. The CDR3 region has the DNA TGTGCCAGCGGTCCCCTGGACAGGACCGGTGGCTACACCTTC. Its translation is CASGPLDRTGGYTF.